These 10 T cell receptor beta chains came from one sample sequenced in a study of T cell changes during pregnancy in multiple sclerosis. Produced via immunoSEQ multiplex PCR; TCRdb's table is partial and in-frame only. The sample carries some 30,000 clones, around 89% recorded once. The material was CD8+ T cells from peripheral blood mononuclear cells, obtained after pregnancy. These receptors originate from a female donor with multiple sclerosis, enrolled in a pregnancy study.

Here the CDR3 reads CASRESGLYGYTF. CDR3 sequence (DNA): TGTGCCAGTCGGGAGTCTGGCCTTTATGGCTACACCTTC. The chain couples TRBV19 to TRBJ1-2; D unresolved. The CDR3 totals 13 residues. Germline loops: CDR1 LNHDA, CDR2 SQIVND (reference sequence). Trimming took 8 bases from V and 5 from J, leaving 15 bases between them.

Concerning this clone: It is likely a read error, because the conserved phenylalanine at the end of the CDR3 is missing. It is unclear where the CDR3 begins or ends on the DNA, so no DNA is shown, and the CDR3 is as TCRdb lists it. J is TRBJ1-2 and V is TRBV20-1; no DNA check was done on the table's D call, TRBD1. Per the germline V gene, CDR1 is DFQATT and CDR2 is SNEGSKA (reference sequence). The CDR3 is 8 residues long, ends included. The CDR3 spells CSAYVRGP.

V and J are TRBV9 and TRBJ2-3; maybe TRBD2 (6 bases). The V gene's germline CDR1 is SGDLS and CDR2 YYNGEE. The CDR3 covers 16 residues. The V and J ends lost 2 bases and 0 bases respectively, with 13 bases between them. As DNA, the CDR3 is TGTGCCAGCAGCGTGGAGGGTGGGAGTAGCACAGATACGCAGTATTTT. Its translation: CASSVEGGSSTDTQYF.

The chain is built from TRBV19 and TRBJ2-2; D gene ambiguous. The length of the CDR3 is 16 residues. Germline CDR1 and CDR2: LNHDA and SQIVND (reference sequence). V lost 4 bases to trimming and J lost 4 bases, with 16 bases between them. The CDR3 coding sequence is TGTGCCAGTAGTACACCTCTAGGTGGGTCCACCGGGGAGCTGTTTTTT. Amino acid sequence: CASSTPLGGSTGELFF.

This clone was detected only once. The chain recombines TRBV7-3 with TRBJ2-2, with TRBD1 as a possible D gene (6 bases). The CDR3 loop spans 14 amino acids. Trimming removed 5 bases from V and 1 base from J, with 8 bases in between. The germline gives CDR1 SGHTA, CDR2 FQGTGA. This chain's CDR3 is CASSPTGNTGELFF. In nucleotides, the CDR3 is TGTGCCAGCAGCCCGACAGGGAACACCGGGGAGCTGTTTTTT.

This clone has only one observation. J is TRBJ1-5 and V is TRBV19; 7 bases map to TRBD1. CDR1 and CDR2 (germline): LNHDA, SQIVND (reference sequence). The length of the CDR3 is 15 residues. The trim removed 3 bases at V and 3 bases at J, leaving 5 bases unmatched. CDR3 nucleotides: TGTGCCAGTAGTATTGGGACAGAGTACAATCAGCCCCAGCATTTT. As protein: CASSIGTEYNQPQHF.

The V call is TRBV15, the J call TRBJ2-7; 10 bases match TRBD1. Germline CDR1 reads LNHNV; CDR2 reads YYDKDF (reference sequence). CDR3 length: 14 residues. The J segment lost 5 bases and the V segment lost 1 base, leaving 2 bases of the junction unmatched. CDR3 protein: CATSRGTGGNEQYF. CDR3 sequence (DNA): TGTGCCACCAGCAGAGGGACAGGGGGAAACGAGCAGTACTTC. Full variable domain (missing parts from reference TRBV15 and TRBJ2-7): DAMVIQNPRYQVTQFGKPVTLSCSQTLNHNVMYWYQQKSSQAPKLLFHYYDKDFNNEADTPDNFQSRRPNTSFCFLDIRSPGLGDTAMYLCATSRGTGGNEQYFGPGTRLTVT.

The chain carries TRBV29-1 and TRBJ2-4, with D tentatively TRBD1 (6 bases). CDR1 SQVTM and CDR2 ANQGSEA come from the germline V gene. The CDR3 sequence is 13 residues long. Trimming left V 7 bases short and J 2 bases short, with 12 bases between. The CDR3 reads CSGQEVTKNIQYF. As DNA, the CDR3 is TGCAGCGGACAGGAGGTGACCAAAAACATTCAGTACTTC.

This chain uses TRBV25-1 with TRBJ2-5; 10 nucleotides match TRBD1. CDR3 length equals 15 residues. Trimming at V came to 5 bases and at J to 5 bases, leaving 8 bases not matched to a gene. The germline V gene encodes CDR1 MGHDK and CDR2 SYGVNS. CDR3: CASSPGTGDLETQYF. The CDR3 bases are TGTGCCAGCAGTCCTGGGACAGGGGATCTGGAGACCCAGTACTTC.

The gene calls are TRBV19 and TRBJ2-7; 8 positions match TRBD1. The CDR3 is made up of 13 amino acids. The germline V gene encodes CDR1 LNHDA and CDR2 SQIVND (reference sequence). V gave up 7 bases and J gave up 5 bases; unmatched junction bases: 7. In DNA form, the CDR3 reads TGTGCCAGTACCGACAGGGGCTGGAACGAGCAGTACTTC. Amino acid sequence: CASTDRGWNEQYF.